This T cell receptor beta chain was sequenced in a study of persistence of HIV-infected CD4 T cells. The immunoSEQ assay was version 4, run in survey mode. Generated by immunoSEQ multiplex PCR, the TCRdb table keeps only in-frame clones and is missing some. The sample yields about 14,000 clones, around 66% seen once. This clone was recorded a few times. Its antigen is still unknown. Overlapping HIV-1 Gag 15-mer peptides at approximately 0.91 ug per peptide per mL were used. CD4+ T cells upregulating both CD40 ligand and CD69 were sorted as responding cells. Adults with HIV-1 started suppressive ART while chronically infected. The receptor comes from an adult man with HIV who was CMV-seropositive. Sequencing was performed on CD4+ T cells sorted from PBMCs after roughly 17-hour stimulation, taken from a patient who received antiretroviral therapy.

As DNA, the CDR3 is TGTGCCAGCAGCTTAGACCCGGGGCCTAACACTGAAGCTTTCTTT. Translating gives CASSLDPGPNTEAFF. The chain employs TRBV7-2 and TRBJ1-1; D is perhaps TRBD1 (5 bases). CDR1 and CDR2 from the germline V gene are SGHTA and FQGNSA. This CDR3 contains 15 residues. V lost 1 base to trimming and J lost 2 bases, with 11 bases between them.